These T cell receptor beta chains were read from a single sample in a study of spatial heterogeneity in lung cancer. TCRdb used MiXCR to reprocess the 5' RACE reads, holding one entry per CDR3 protein. The sample carries 75,000 to 85,000 distinct CDR3 sequences, roughly a fifth recorded once. The source material was PBMCs, sampled at surgery. Receptor source: a male donor with early-stage non-small cell lung cancer. Each CDR3 is given with its conserved first and last residue. A D gene is named only where the DNA matches it firmly. Only part of the rows carry a size: once, few, many, or a class if the clone is expanded.

V gene	D gene	clone size	J gene	CDR3 length	CDR3 protein	CDR3 DNA
TRBV20-1	NA	few	TRBJ1-5	16	CSARGGGPTSNQPQHF	TGCAGTGCTAGAGGTGGGGGGCCTACTAGCAATCAGCCCCAGCATTTT
TRBV28	TRBD1	few	TRBJ1-5	14	CASSPGQERGPQHF	TGTGCCAGCAGTCCGGGACAGGAGCGAGGGCCCCAGCATTTT
TRBV30	TRBD2	NA	TRBJ2-7	16	CAWRGTSGGSSYEQYF	TGTGCCTGGAGAGGGACTAGCGGGGGGTCTTCCTACGAGCAGTACTTC
TRBV4-1	NA	NA	TRBJ1-1	16	CASSLGTGAMNTEAFF	TGCGCCAGCAGCCTTGGGACCGGCGCGATGAACACTGAAGCTTTCTTT
TRBV4-1	NA	NA	TRBJ1-1	15	CASSQDLVRGAEAFF	TGCGCCAGCAGCCAAGATCTGGTCAGGGGCGCTGAAGCTTTCTTT
TRBV6-2/TRBV6-3	NA	NA	TRBJ1-1	13	CASSYDEGTEAFF	TGTGCCAGCAGTTACGACGAAGGCACTGAAGCTTTCTTT
TRBV7-2	TRBD1	NA	TRBJ1-2	16	CASSPQTGQGGYGYTF	TGTGCCAGCAGCCCCCAGACGGGACAGGGGGGATATGGCTACACCTTC
TRBV6-6	NA	NA	TRBJ2-5	14	CASIPRGDGETQYF	TGTGCCAGCATTCCACGAGGAGACGGAGAGACCCAGTACTTC
TRBV12-3/TRBV12-4	NA	NA	TRBJ1-5	13	CASSLAKMQPQHF	TGTGCCAGCAGTTTAGCGAAAATGCAGCCCCAGCATTTT
TRBV5-1	NA	few	TRBJ1-1	14	CASSFDLGNTEAFF	TGCGCCAGCAGCTTTGATTTGGGGAACACTGAAGCTTTCTTT
TRBV7-9	NA	NA	TRBJ2-5	14	CASSLAGTKETQYF	TGTGCCAGCAGCTTAGCGGGTACGAAAGAGACCCAGTACTTC
TRBV28	NA	many	TRBJ2-5	13	CASEGQMQETQYF	TGTGCCAGCGAAGGACAGATGCAAGAGACCCAGTACTTC
TRBV28	NA	few	TRBJ2-6	15	CASSFDTPGANVLTF	TGTGCCAGCAGTTTTGACACACCTGGGGCCAACGTCCTGACTTTC
TRBV2	NA	few	TRBJ1-2	14	CASSEASADDRYTF	TGTGCCAGCAGTGAAGCGTCGGCAGACGACCGCTACACCTTC
TRBV20-1	TRBD2	NA	TRBJ2-5	15	CSARDSGRAYETQYF	TGCAGTGCTAGAGACAGCGGGAGGGCCTATGAGACCCAGTACTTC
TRBV20-1	NA	few	TRBJ1-5	15	CSARGEVYSNQPQHF	TGCAGTGCTAGAGGCGAAGTCTATAGCAATCAGCCCCAGCATTTT
TRBV10-3	TRBD2	few	TRBJ2-3	14	CAVGSGRITDTQYF	TGTGCCGTGGGTAGCGGGAGAATTACAGATACGCAGTATTTT
TRBV12-3/TRBV12-4	TRBD1	many	TRBJ2-7	14	CASSPRRTGGEQYF	TGTGCCAGCAGTCCTAGGCGGACAGGAGGTGAGCAGTACTTC
TRBV19	NA	many	TRBJ1-2	15	CASSIRAGFIYGYTF	TGTGCCAGTAGTATCAGGGCAGGGTTCATCTATGGCTACACCTTC
TRBV24-1	NA	few	TRBJ2-3	16	CATSDGERAVSTTQYF	TGTGCCACCAGTGATGGAGAGCGGGCAGTGTCTACTACGCAGTATTTT
TRBV11-2	NA	few	TRBJ1-6	16	CASSPTGLARNSPLHF	TGTGCCAGCAGCCCGACGGGGCTCGCTAGGAATTCACCCCTCCACTTT
TRBV5-1	NA	many	TRBJ1-1	12	CASSPAGTGAFF	TGCGCCAGCAGCCCGGCCGGGACCGGGGCTTTCTTT